Each of the 15 T cell receptor beta chains below was sequenced from the same sample in a study of T-cell memory formation after mild COVID-19. In TCRdb, the 5' RACE reads were re-called with MiXCR into one record per CDR3 protein. Of almost 550,000 distinct CDR3 sequences listed, about a fifth are singletons. The sequenced sample was PBMCs or a T cell subset sorted from them (not recorded which). The receptors derive from an adult woman who had mild COVID-19 (a few samples of this study predate the infection). Cell type and time point are not known.

This clonotype was detected a few times. The chain recombines TRBV7-9 with TRBJ2-3; possible D gene TRBD2, 6 bases. Looked up from germline, CDR1 is SEHNR and CDR2 is FQNEAQ (reference sequence). V lost 7 bases, J lost 1 base, and 24 bases lay in between. The CDR3 contains 18 residues. CDR3 residues: CASTPLWGSGGGTDTQYF. CDR3 sequence (DNA): TGTGCCAGCACCCCTCTTTGGGGATCTGGAGGGGGCACAGATACGCAGTATTTT. The full variable domain, completed using reference TRBV7-9 and TRBJ2-3, is DTGVSQNPRHKITKRGQNVTFRCDPISEHNRLYWYRQTLGQGPEFLTYFQNEAQLEKSRLLSDRFSAERPKGSFSTLEIQRTEQGDSAMYLCASTPLWGSGGGTDTQYFGPGTRLTVL.

The rearrangement uses TRBV30 and TRBJ2-3, with D hard to call. The CDR3 sequence is 12 residues long. V shed 0 bases and J shed 6 bases, with 7 bases lying between them. CDR1 and CDR2 (germline): GTSNPN, SVGIG (reference sequence). This CDR3 reads CAWSVLRDTQYF. The CDR3, as DNA: TGTGCCTGGAGTGTACTGAGGGATACGCAGTATTTT.

The rearrangement links TRBV11-3 to TRBJ2-5; TRBD2 aligns across 10 bases. The CDR3 spans 15 residues. J gave up 3 bases and V 5 bases, and 6 bases lay outside the gene matches. Germline V CDR1 and CDR2: SGHNT, YENEEA. The CDR3 is CASSDPLAGEETQYF. The CDR3 bases are TGTGCCAGCAGCGACCCCCTAGCGGGAGAAGAGACCCAGTACTTC.

The V call is TRBV23-1, the J call TRBJ2-5; 7 bases line up with TRBD1. Being an ORF, TRBV23-1 has a function that is uncertain. The CDR3 loop spans 14 amino acids. V gave up 11 bases and J gave up 5 bases; unmatched junction bases: 14. CDR3 in DNA: TGCGCCGCTCGGGACAGTCCTACGGGGGAGACCCAGTACTTC. Its translation: CAARDSPTGETQYF.

In this sample, this clonotype turned up many times. This rearrangement joins TRBV7-9 to TRBJ1-1; no clear D. Germline lookup yields CDR1 SEHNR and CDR2 FQNEAQ (reference sequence). This CDR3 spans 14 amino acids. Deletions cut 1 base from V and 5 bases from J, with 11 bases between. CDR3 sequence reads: CASSLVGSVTEAFF. The DNA of the CDR3 is TGTGCCAGCAGCTTAGTTGGGTCGGTGACTGAAGCTTTCTTT.

The V and J genes are TRBV4-1 and TRBJ1-2; possibly TRBD1 for D (5 bases). The CDR3 is 17 amino acids. Germline values: CDR1 MGHRA, CDR2 YSYEKL. Trimming pared 0 bases from V and 4 bases from J, leaving 18 bases between. The CDR3 bases are TGCGCCAGCAGCCAAGACCCGACGGGGGGAGTAAGCTATGGCTACACCTTC. It encodes CASSQDPTGGVSYGYTF.

This clonotype has a handful of counts. The rearrangement joins TRBV27 to TRBJ2-1; D remains unclear. Germline V gene data show CDR1 as MNHEY and CDR2 as SMNVEV (reference sequence). The CDR3 is made up of 13 amino acids. Trimming pared 2 bases from V and 6 bases from J, leaving 8 bases between. The CDR3 sequence is CASSLLDSNEQFF. In DNA form, the CDR3 reads TGTGCCAGCAGTTTACTAGATAGCAATGAGCAGTTCTTC.

This clonotype came up a few times. This rearrangement joins TRBV6-4 to TRBJ2-1; 8 bases are a match to TRBD2. V shed 5 bases, J shed 8 bases, and the junction held 11 bases outside the gene matches. The CDR3 consists of 15 residues. Germline V lookup: CDR1 MRHNA, CDR2 SNTAGT. Written as DNA, the CDR3 is TGTGCCAGCAGTTTAGCGGGACACAGGACAGATGAGCAGTTCTTC. Amino acid sequence: CASSLAGHRTDEQFF.

The rearrangement joins TRBV4-3 to TRBJ1-2; perhaps TRBD1 as D (6 bases). Trimming took off 0 bases at V and 2 bases at J, with 10 bases between the two ends. Germline V CDR1 and CDR2: LGHNA, YSLEER. The CDR3 is 15 amino acids. CDR3 loop: CASSQDGTINYGYTF. Written as DNA, the CDR3 is TGCGCCAGCAGCCAAGATGGGACAATAAACTATGGCTACACCTTC.

The chain combines TRBV7-8 with TRBJ1-2, with D possibly being TRBD1 (6 bases). V was pared by 2 bases and J by 0 bases, with 10 bases between. The CDR3 has 15 residues. Germline CDR1 and CDR2: SGHVS and FQNEAQ. The CDR3 DNA sequence: TGTGCCAGCAGCTTAAGGACAGAAGCTAACTATGGCTACACCTTC. It encodes CASSLRTEANYGYTF.

The chain uses TRBV5-1 and TRBJ1-1; tentative D call: TRBD1 (6 bases). The CDR3 covers 15 residues. V lost 4 bases and J 1 base, leaving 14 bases between the germline ends. Per the germline V gene, CDR1 is SGHRS and CDR2 is YFSETQ. In DNA, the CDR3 is TGCGCCAGCAGCGTAATCGGGACATCGAACACTGAAGCTTTCTTT. This gives the protein CASSVIGTSNTEAFF.

This clonotype showed up just a few times. V and J are TRBV5-1 and TRBJ1-1, with TRBD1 identical over 7 bases. Germline lookup yields CDR1 SGHRS and CDR2 YFSETQ. The junction had 5 bases not matched to a gene; V was cut back by 0 bases and J by 9 bases. CDR3 size: 13 residues. In DNA form, the CDR3 reads TGCGCCAGCAGCTTGGAACAGGGGATAAAAGCTTTCTTT. This translates into CASSLEQGIKAFF. The full variable domain, rest sourced from reference TRBV5-1 and TRBJ1-1, is KAGVTQTPRYLIKTRGQQVTLSCSPISGHRSVSWYQQTPGQGLQFLFEYFSETQRNKGNFPGRFSGRQFSNSRSEMNVSTLELGDSALYLCASSLEQGIKAFFGQGTRLTVV.

This clonotype was detected only a few times. CDR3 protein: CSASKTGTETNQPQHF. CDR3 nucleotides: TGCAGTGCTAGTAAAACCGGGACAGAGACGAATCAGCCCCAGCATTTT. The rearrangement joins TRBV20-1 to TRBJ1-5; TRBD1 matches at 7 bases. V gave up 3 bases and J gave up 4 bases; unmatched junction bases: 12. Germline lookup yields CDR1 DFQATT and CDR2 SNEGSKA (reference sequence). The CDR3 is made up of 16 amino acids.

The table lists this clonotype with a few counts. V and J are TRBV4-3 and TRBJ2-3; no clear D gene. The CDR3 totals 15 residues. Trimming left V 0 bases short and J 1 base short, with 8 bases between. Germline V CDR1 and CDR2: LGHNA, YSLEER. The CDR3 region is CASSQDPTRTDTQYF. The CDR3 nucleotides read TGCGCCAGCAGCCAAGACCCTACGCGCACAGATACGCAGTATTTT.

This clonotype appeared a few times. This chain uses TRBV6-5 with TRBJ2-3; D gene ambiguous. CDR1 MNHEY and CDR2 SVGAGI come from the germline V gene. V lost 6 bases to trimming and J lost 3 bases, with 10 bases between them. This CDR3 has 13 amino acids. The CDR3 loop is CASRADATDTQYF. CDR3 bases: TGTGCCAGCAGGGCAGACGCTACAGATACGCAGTATTTT.